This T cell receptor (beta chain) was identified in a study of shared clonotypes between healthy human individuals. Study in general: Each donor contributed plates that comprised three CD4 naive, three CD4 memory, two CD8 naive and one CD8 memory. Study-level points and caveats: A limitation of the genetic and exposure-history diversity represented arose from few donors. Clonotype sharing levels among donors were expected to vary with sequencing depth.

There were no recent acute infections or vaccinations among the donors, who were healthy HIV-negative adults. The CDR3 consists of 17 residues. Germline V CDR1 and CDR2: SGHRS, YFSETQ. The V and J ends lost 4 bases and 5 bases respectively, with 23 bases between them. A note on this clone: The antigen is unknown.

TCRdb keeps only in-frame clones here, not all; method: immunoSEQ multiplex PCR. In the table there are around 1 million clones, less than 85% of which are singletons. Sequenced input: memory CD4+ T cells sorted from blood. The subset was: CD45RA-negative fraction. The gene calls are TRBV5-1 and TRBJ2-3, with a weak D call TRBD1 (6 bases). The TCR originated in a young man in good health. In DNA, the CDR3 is TGCGCCAGCAGCCGAGACTCAGGGGCCAAAGCAGGAGATACGCAGTATTTT. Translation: CASSRDSGAKAGDTQYF.